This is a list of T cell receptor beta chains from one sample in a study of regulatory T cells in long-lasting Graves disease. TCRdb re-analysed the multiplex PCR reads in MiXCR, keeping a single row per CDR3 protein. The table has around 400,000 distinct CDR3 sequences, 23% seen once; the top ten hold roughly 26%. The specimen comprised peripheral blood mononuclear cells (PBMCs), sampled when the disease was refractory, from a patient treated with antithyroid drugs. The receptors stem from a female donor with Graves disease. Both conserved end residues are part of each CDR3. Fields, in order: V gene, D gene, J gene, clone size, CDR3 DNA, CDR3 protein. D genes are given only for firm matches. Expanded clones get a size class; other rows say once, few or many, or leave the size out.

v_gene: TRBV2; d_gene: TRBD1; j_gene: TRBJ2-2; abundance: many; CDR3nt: TGTGCCAGCAGTGTTGACAGGGACAACACCGGGGAGCTGTTTTTT; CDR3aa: CASSVDRDNTGELFF
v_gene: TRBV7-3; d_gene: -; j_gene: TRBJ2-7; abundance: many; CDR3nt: TGTGCCAGCAGCCCCACCTACGAGCAGTACTTC; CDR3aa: CASSPTYEQYF
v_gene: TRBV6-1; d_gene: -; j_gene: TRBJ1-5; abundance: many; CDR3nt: TGTGCCAGCAGACCCTTGGTCGCAGGCAATCAGCCCCAGCATTTT; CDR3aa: CASRPLVAGNQPQHF
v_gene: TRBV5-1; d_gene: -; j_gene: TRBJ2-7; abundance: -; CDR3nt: TGCGCCAGCAGTCGAAGTCCGTCGAGCGAGCAGTACTTC; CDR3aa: CASSRSPSSEQYF
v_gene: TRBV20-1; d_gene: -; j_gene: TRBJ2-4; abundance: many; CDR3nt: TGCAGTGCTGGTTACATTCAGTACTTC; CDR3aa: CSAGYIQYF
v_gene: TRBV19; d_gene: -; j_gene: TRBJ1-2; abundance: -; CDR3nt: TGTGCCAGTAGTCCGCGTCCATATGGCTACACCTTC; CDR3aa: CASSPRPYGYTF
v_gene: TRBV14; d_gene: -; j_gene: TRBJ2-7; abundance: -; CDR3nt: TGTGCCAGCAGCTTAAGGGATAAGGAGTCGGAAGAGCAGTACTTC; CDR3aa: CASSLRDKESEEQYF
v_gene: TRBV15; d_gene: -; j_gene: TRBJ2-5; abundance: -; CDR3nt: TGTGCCACCAGCAGAGACAACCAAGAGACCCAGTACTTC; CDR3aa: CATSRDNQETQYF
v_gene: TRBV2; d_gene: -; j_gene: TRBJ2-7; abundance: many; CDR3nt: TGTGCCAGCAGTGAAGGGCGATACGAGCAGTACTTC; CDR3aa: CASSEGRYEQYF
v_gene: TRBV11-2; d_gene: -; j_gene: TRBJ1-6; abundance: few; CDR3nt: TGTGCCAGCAGCTTAGTGGGACTGACGGATTCACCCCTCCACTTT; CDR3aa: CASSLVGLTDSPLHF
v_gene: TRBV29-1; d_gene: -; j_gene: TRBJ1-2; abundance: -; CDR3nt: TGCAGCGTCGGAAGCTATGGCTACACCTTC; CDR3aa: CSVGSYGYTF
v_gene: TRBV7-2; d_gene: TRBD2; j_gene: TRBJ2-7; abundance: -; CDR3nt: TGTGCCAGCAGCTCCGGACTAGCGGGGGAGCAGTACTTC; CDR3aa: CASSSGLAGEQYF
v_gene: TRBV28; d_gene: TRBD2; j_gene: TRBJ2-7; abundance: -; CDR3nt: TGTGCCAGCAGGGGGCCTAGCGGGATCTACGAGCAGTACTTC; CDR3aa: CASRGPSGIYEQYF